Presented here are 31 T cell receptor beta chains from one specimen sequenced in a study of blood T cell repertoires in COVID-19. The data were produced by immunoSEQ multiplex PCR, yet TCRdb's version contains in-frame clones alone and is incomplete. The table shows 450,000 to 500,000 clones, with about 90% occurring only once. Sequenced sample: PBMCs or T cells enriched from blood (not recorded which). These receptors came from a woman aged 18-29 years who had recovered from COVID-19.

This chain connects TRBV9 to TRBJ2-2, with 10 nucleotides matching TRBD1. The CDR3 length is 15 residues. With 0 bases clipped from V and 7 bases from J, the junction kept 3 bases outside the gene matches. From germline, CDR1 is SGDLS and CDR2 YYNGEE. CDR3 amino acids: CASSVGGTGDGELFF. The CDR3 DNA follows: TGTGCCAGCAGCGTAGGGGGGACAGGGGACGGGGAGCTGTTTTTT.

J is TRBJ1-2 and V is TRBV2; D perhaps matches TRBD1 (5 bases). Trimming left V 6 bases short and J 8 bases short, with 19 bases between. From germline, CDR1 is SNHLY and CDR2 FYNNEI. The CDR3 contains 14 residues. The CDR3 here is CASRYLGDAGGYTF. Written as DNA, the CDR3 is TGTGCCAGCAGGTACCTCGGAGACGCAGGGGGCTACACCTTC.

The chain has TRBV29-1 and TRBJ2-7, with 8 bases identical to TRBD1. CDR3 length: 11 amino acids. The V and J ends lost 6 bases and 5 bases, in that order; junction bases with no gene match: 3. Germline CDR1 SQVTM, CDR2 ANQGSEA. The CDR3 bases are TGCAGCGTCGAGACAGGGGACGAGCAGTACTTC. This encodes CSVETGDEQYF.

This clone was seen a handful of times. This rearrangement joins TRBV28 to TRBJ2-7, with D maybe TRBD2 (5 bases). This CDR3 is 11 amino acids long. Trimming took 5 bases from V and 5 from J, leaving 7 bases between them. Germline assignment: CDR1 MDHEN and CDR2 SYDVKM. In DNA, the CDR3 is TGTGCCAGCAGTGGGCGGGACGAGCAGTACTTC. It yields the protein CASSGRDEQYF.

CDR3 protein: CASSWGQRDGYTF. Here the CDR3 DNA reads TGTGCCAGCAGTTGGGGACAGAGAGATGGCTACACCTTC. This chain joins TRBV6-5 and TRBJ1-2, with 7 bases that match TRBD1. The CDR3 covers 13 residues. The germline V gene has CDR1 MNHEY and CDR2 SVGAGI. Trimming took 4 bases from V and 6 from J; bases not matched to a gene: 5.

This clone was picked up a small number of times. The chain uses TRBV14 and TRBJ2-1, with 7 nucleotides matching TRBD2. This CDR3 has 15 amino acids. Trimming at V came to 0 bases and at J to 9 bases, leaving 8 bases not matched to a gene. Germline V CDR1 and CDR2: SGHDN, FVKESK. CDR3 sequence (DNA): TGTGCCAGCAGCCAAGAAGAGGGACTAAGTCGTGAGCAGTTCTTC. Protein sequence: CASSQEEGLSREQFF.

This sequence joins TRBV4-2 and TRBJ1-4; unclear D gene. Germline CDR1 LGHNA, CDR2 YNFKEQ. V was clipped by 4 bases and J by 4 bases, with 7 bases between them. CDR3 length: 13 residues. This CDR3 reads CASSPYLNEKLFF. The CDR3 nucleotides are TGTGCCAGCAGCCCGTATCTTAATGAAAAACTGTTTTTT.

This clone was counted a single time. V is TRBV20-1 and J is TRBJ1-1, with D possibly being TRBD1 (5 bases). Trimming took 6 bases from V and 3 from J, leaving 8 bases between them. The CDR3 length is 11 residues. Germline V gene sequence: CDR1 DFQATT, CDR2 SNEGSKA (reference sequence). CDR3 sequence: CSASGYTEAFF. CDR3 DNA sequence: TGCAGTGCCTCAGGGTACACTGAAGCTTTCTTT.

Turning to this clone: At one boundary the junction diverges from the germline segment, which might be a read error. The chain couples TRBV29-1 to TRBJ2-1, with TRBD2 matching 14 bases. CDR1 and CDR2 (germline): SQVTM, ANQGSEA. The CDR3 loop spans 14 amino acids. The CDR3 loop reads CSVGLAGAYNEQFF. The CDR3 nucleotides read TGCAGCGTGGGACTAGCGGGGGCCTATAATGAGCAGTTCTTC.

The J gene is TRBJ1-1, the V gene TRBV5-1, with D possibly matching TRBD1 (5 bases). Germline lookup yields CDR1 SGHRS and CDR2 YFSETQ. V was shortened by 4 bases and J by 0 bases, with 13 bases between the two germline ends. This CDR3 has 15 residues. The CDR3 DNA reads TGCGCCAGCAGCCCGACAGTATCCATGAACACTGAAGCTTTCTTT. This sequence encodes CASSPTVSMNTEAFF.

V is TRBV5-1 and J is TRBJ2-5, with 8 bases fitting TRBD1. CDR3 length: 15 amino acids. Germline trimming cut 7 bases from V and 4 bases from J; bases unmatched to any gene: 12. Per the germline V gene, CDR1 is SGHRS and CDR2 is YFSETQ. The CDR3 spells CASGLGQGYGETQYF. The CDR3 DNA reads TGCGCCAGCGGGCTAGGACAGGGCTACGGAGAGACCCAGTACTTC.

The V call is TRBV5-1, the J call TRBJ1-6, with D hard to call. The CDR3 sequence is 16 residues long. Germline CDR1 SGHRS, CDR2 YFSETQ. V shed 0 bases and J shed 0 bases, with 7 bases lying between them. CDR3 DNA: TGCGCCAGCAGCTTGGTTGTGAGCTCCTATAATTCACCCCTCCACTTT. Encoded protein: CASSLVVSSYNSPLHF.

This chain connects TRBV18 to TRBJ2-1; TRBD1 might be the D (6 bases). Germline loops: CDR1 KGHSH, CDR2 LQKENI. This CDR3 comprises 13 residues. V was clipped by 4 bases and J by 7 bases, with 11 bases between them. The CDR3 is CASSQGHTNEQFF. The CDR3, as DNA: TGTGCCAGCTCACAGGGACACACAAATGAGCAGTTCTTC.

The chain joins TRBV4-1 to TRBJ2-1; D is perhaps TRBD1 (6 bases). V lost 3 bases to trimming and J lost 9 bases, with 21 bases between them. Per germline, CDR1 MGHRA and CDR2 YSYEKL. The CDR3 is 16 amino acids. The CDR3 spells CASSHTIKGVRGEQFF. The CDR3 coding sequence is TGCGCCAGCAGCCATACTATTAAGGGGGTTAGGGGTGAGCAGTTCTTC.

This chain joins TRBV5-6 and TRBJ1-2, with 7 bases lining up with TRBD1. CDR3 size: 15 residues. Germline CDR1 is SGHDT and CDR2 is YYEEEE. With V trimmed by 4 bases and J by 8 bases, 14 bases remained unmatched. The CDR3 DNA reads as TGTGCCAGCAGCCCTCAGCCCGGGACAGAGGGGGGCTACACCTTC. Translating gives CASSPQPGTEGGYTF.

This chain uses TRBV11-2 with TRBJ2-7, with unresolved D. Per germline, CDR1 SGHAT and CDR2 FQNNGV. With 5 bases removed from V and 13 bases from J, the gap between germline ends came to 6 bases. The CDR3 consists of 8 residues. The CDR3 reads CASSPPYF. The CDR3, as DNA: TGTGCCAGCAGCCCTCCCTACTTC.

The rearrangement links TRBV5-1 to TRBJ2-3; D ambiguous. The ends were cut back, 3 bases at V and 0 bases at J, with 14 bases in the middle. The length of the CDR3 is 16 residues. In germline, CDR1 is SGHRS, CDR2 YFSETQ. The CDR3 loop reads CASSSLPLSSTDTQYF. CDR3 DNA sequence: TGCGCCAGCAGCTCCCTACCCCTTTCCAGCACAGATACGCAGTATTTT.

J is TRBJ1-1 and V is TRBV10-3; perhaps TRBD1 as D (5 bases). The CDR3 is 18 residues long. The ends were cut back, 2 bases at V and 0 bases at J, with 19 bases in the middle. Per the germline V gene, CDR1 is ENHRY and CDR2 is SYGVKD. This chain's CDR3 is CAISEPPGMRDLNTEAFF. The DNA for the CDR3 is TGTGCCATCAGTGAGCCACCTGGGATGAGGGACTTGAACACTGAAGCTTTCTTT.

V gene TRBV28 combines with J gene TRBJ2-5; 8 nucleotides align to TRBD1. Losses at the gene ends were 5 bases for V and 5 bases for J; bases not matched to a gene: 7. The CDR3 covers 14 residues. In germline, CDR1 is MDHEN, CDR2 SYDVKM. The CDR3 sequence is CASSVRGLGETQYF. CDR3 in DNA: TGTGCCAGCAGTGTCAGGGGGCTGGGGGAGACCCAGTACTTC.

This chain connects TRBV19 to TRBJ1-5, with TRBD1 as a possible D gene (6 bases). The CDR3 is 17 residues long. The germline V gene has CDR1 LNHDA and CDR2 SQIVND (reference sequence). V was pared by 4 bases and J by 4 bases, with 20 bases between. CDR3 coding DNA: TGTGCCAGTAGTACCCTTTCAGGGGCGCTGGGTAATCAGCCCCAGCATTTT. This sequence encodes CASSTLSGALGNQPQHF.

The V and J genes are TRBV5-1 and TRBJ2-2; D is uncertain. This CDR3 region has 12 residues. Trimming shortened V by 4 bases and J by 7 bases, and 8 bases separated the two germline ends. Per the germline V gene, CDR1 is SGHRS and CDR2 is YFSETQ. The CDR3 sequence is CASSPRGGELFF. CDR3 coding DNA: TGCGCCAGCAGCCCCCGCGGCGGGGAGCTGTTTTTT. Complete variable domain (other parts from reference TRBV5-1 and TRBJ2-2): KAGVTQTPRYLIKTRGQQVTLSCSPISGHRSVSWYQQTPGQGLQFLFEYFSETQRNKGNFPGRFSGRQFSNSRSEMNVSTLELGDSALYLCASSPRGGELFFGEGSRLTVL.

The rearrangement uses TRBV10-1 and TRBJ1-1; TRBD1 aligns across 8 bases. J lost 1 base, V lost 5 bases, and 6 bases had no gene match. Germline V CDR1 and CDR2: WNHNN, SYGVQD (reference sequence). The CDR3 totals 15 residues. Here the CDR3 reads CASSNPGQGNTEAFF. CDR3 DNA sequence: TGCGCCAGCAGTAATCCCGGACAGGGGAACACTGAAGCTTTCTTT.

This clone was picked up one time. V gene TRBV5-5 combines with J gene TRBJ2-1, with D possibly TRBD1 on 5 matching bases. The CDR3 is made up of 15 amino acids. Trimming stripped 4 bases from V and 5 bases from J, with 16 bases between. Germline V gives CDR1 SGHKS, CDR2 YYEKEE (reference sequence). The CDR3 DNA reads TGTGCCAGCAGCCACGAGGTGTGGGGCAACAATGAGCAGTTCTTC. This gives the protein CASSHEVWGNNEQFF.

This chain links TRBV7-2 with TRBJ1-3; D is unclear. Trimming stripped 0 bases from V and 6 bases from J, with 12 bases between. Germline-derived CDR1 and CDR2 are SGHTA and FQGNSA. This CDR3 is built from 15 residues. CDR3 nucleotide sequence: TGTGCCAGCAGCTTAGCGGCGGGGTCGGAAAACACCATATATTTT. Residues: CASSLAAGSENTIYF. The whole variable domain, remainder taken from reference TRBV7-2 and TRBJ1-3, is GAGVSQSPSNKVTEKGKDVELRCDPISGHTALYWYRQSLGQGLEFLIYFQGNSAPDKSGLPSDRFSAERTGGSVSTLTIQRTQQEDSAVYLCASSLAAGSENTIYFGEGSWLTVV.

V is TRBV29-1 and J is TRBJ1-2; a weak D match, TRBD1 (5 bases). V dropped 0 bases and J dropped 0 bases, with 14 bases sitting between them. The CDR3 is made up of 16 amino acids. CDR1 is SQVTM and CDR2 is ANQGSEA in the germline V gene. This CDR3 reads CSVEDGRDGANYGYTF. The DNA of the CDR3 is TGCAGCGTTGAAGATGGGAGGGACGGAGCTAACTATGGCTACACCTTC. Full variable domain (outside the CDR3, taken from reference TRBV29-1 and TRBJ1-2): SAVISQKPSRDICQRGTSLTIQCQVDSQVTMMFWYRQQPGQSLTLIATANQGSEATYESGFVIDKFPISRPNLTFSTLTVSNMSPEDSSIYLCSVEDGRDGANYGYTFGSGTRLTVV.

J is TRBJ1-1 and V is TRBV15; the D gene is possibly TRBD1 (5 bases). V was pared by 5 bases and J by 3 bases, with 19 bases between. This CDR3 region has 16 residues. Germline CDR1 reads LNHNV; CDR2 reads YYDKDF (reference sequence). CDR3 nucleotides: TGTGCCACCAGCCCGGGGGGGATAAAAGGGGACACTGAAGCTTTCTTT. Encoded protein: CATSPGGIKGDTEAFF.

In its sample, this clone was seen once. The chain links TRBV6-5 to TRBJ1-1; 7 bases are a match to TRBD1. V shed 6 bases, J shed 1 base, and the junction held 5 bases outside the gene matches. Germline V gives CDR1 MNHEY, CDR2 SVGAGI. The CDR3 loop spans 14 amino acids. The CDR3 protein is CASRIQGSNTEAFF. The CDR3 coding sequence is TGTGCCAGCAGAATACAGGGGTCGAACACTGAAGCTTTCTTT.

The J gene is TRBJ2-3, the V gene TRBV9, with D unresolved. This CDR3 contains 15 residues. V lost 0 bases and J 0 bases, leaving 8 bases between the germline ends. In germline, CDR1 is SGDLS, CDR2 YYNGEE. The chain's CDR3 is CASSVVTDSTDTQYF. CDR3 in DNA: TGTGCCAGCAGCGTAGTAACAGATAGCACAGATACGCAGTATTTT.

This chain links TRBV19 with TRBJ1-6; D not certain. Germline loops: CDR1 LNHDA, CDR2 SQIVND (reference sequence). CDR3 length: 13 amino acids. V was cut by 3 bases and J by 8 bases, with 8 bases left in between. The CDR3 here is CASSMMADSPLHF. CDR3 DNA: TGTGCCAGTAGTATGATGGCGGATTCACCCCTCCACTTT.

The rearrangement uses TRBV5-1 and TRBJ2-7; 10 bases match TRBD2. Germline assignment: CDR1 SGHRS and CDR2 YFSETQ. The V segment lost 4 bases and the J segment 6 bases; nucleotides outside the gene matches: 7. The CDR3 extends over 14 amino acids. The CDR3 DNA reads TGCGCCAGCAGCCCCTTAGCGGGGGGCGGCGAGCAGTACTTC. Protein product: CASSPLAGGGEQYF.

The rearrangement uses TRBV6-5 and TRBJ2-5; the match to TRBD2 covers 8 bases. V was pared by 0 bases and J by 4 bases, with 4 bases of the junction left unmatched. The CDR3 runs to 15 residues. The germline V gene has CDR1 MNHEY and CDR2 SVGAGI. The DNA of the CDR3 is TGTGCCAGCAGTTACTCGAGCGGGGGCGGAGAGACCCAGTACTTC. Translated, it gives CASSYSSGGGETQYF.